This T cell receptor (beta chain) was sequenced during a study of T cell repertoires in cytomegalovirus infection. This clonotype has ten or more counts. TCRdb reanalysed the reads using MiXCR and keeps one entry per CDR3 protein. This sample has 200,000 to 300,000 distinct CDR3 sequences; around 9% occur once, and the top ten carry about 15%. V shed 5 bases and J shed 5 bases, with 18 bases lying between them. This CDR3 contains 15 residues. The germline V gene has CDR1 SEHNR and CDR2 FQNEAQ (reference sequence). The clonotype was recovered from a human donor in good health (CMV status not recorded). Some clones in this sample may be carry-over from other donors' samples. What was sequenced was PBMCs. The V and J genes are TRBV7-9 and TRBJ1-2; D is unresolved. Here the CDR3 DNA reads TGTGCCAGCAGCACTACAGAGACGGATCGGTATGGCTACACCTTC. Protein sequence: CASSTTETDRYGYTF.